Each of the 10 T cell receptor beta chains below was sequenced from the same sample in a study of cytomegalovirus exposure and HLA in healthy donors. PCR primers comprised 60 Vbeta and 13 Jbeta primers. The table came from immunoSEQ multiplex PCR; TCRdb's copy has only in-frame clones and leaves some out. The sample has about 140,000 clones; 50% to 75% are singletons. Material: PBMCs. These receptors all come from a woman aged 40 to 55 in good health and CMV-seronegative.

As regards this clone: The same CDR3 also results from other DNA sequences found in this sample. V usage is TRBV20-1 and J usage is TRBJ1-1, with D unresolved. Trimming pared 1 base from V and 5 bases from J, leaving 5 bases between. Germline V lookup: CDR1 DFQATT, CDR2 SNEGSKA (reference sequence). The CDR3 loop spans 11 amino acids. This chain's CDR3 is CSARAETEAFF. The CDR3, as DNA: TGCAGTGCTAGAGCTGAGACTGAAGCTTTCTTT.

The J gene is TRBJ2-7, the V gene TRBV5-6; the match to TRBD2 covers 12 bases. The CDR3 runs to 15 residues. Germline trimming cut 2 bases from V and 5 bases from J; bases unmatched to any gene: 5. Germline V gene sequence: CDR1 SGHDT, CDR2 YYEEEE. The CDR3 sequence: CASSFRTSGVNEQYF. DNA for the CDR3: TGTGCCAGCAGCTTTCGGACTAGCGGGGTGAACGAGCAGTACTTC.

The CDR3 bases are TGCGCCTCCCGCCGGGAGACCCTGGGTTCACCCCTCCACTTT. Residues: CASRRETLGSPLHF. This chain connects TRBV5-1 to TRBJ1-6; D remains ambiguous. V lost 10 bases and J lost 9, with 20 bases in between. The CDR3 has 14 residues. CDR1 and CDR2 from the germline V gene are SGHRS and YFSETQ.

This clone has a handful of counts. The chain is built from TRBV5-1 and TRBJ1-1, with unresolved D. V was pared by 3 bases and J by 2 bases, with 11 bases between. This CDR3 region has 14 residues. Germline V gives CDR1 SGHRS, CDR2 YFSETQ. CDR3 bases: TGCGCCAGCAGCTCGCAGCAGGTAAACACTGAAGCTTTCTTT. It encodes CASSSQQVNTEAFF.

The sample holds one count of this clone. The chain uses TRBV11-2 and TRBJ1-1; D ambiguous. Germline CDR1 is SGHAT and CDR2 is FQNNGV. The CDR3 runs to 15 residues. The V and J ends lost 0 bases and 1 base respectively, with 9 bases between them. CDR3 loop: CASSLDPSRNTEAFF. The CDR3 DNA reads TGTGCCAGCAGCTTAGATCCCAGTCGGAACACTGAAGCTTTCTTT.

The CDR3 nucleotides are TGTGCCAGCAGCTTAGTGGGGGACAGGTCCTACGAGCAGTACTTC. Translation: CASSLVGDRSYEQYF. V gene TRBV13 combines with J gene TRBJ2-7, with TRBD1 identical over 8 bases. Germline values: CDR1 PRHDT, CDR2 FYEKMQ (reference sequence). With V trimmed by 1 base and J by 1 base, 3 bases remained unmatched. The CDR3 runs to 15 residues.

The chain is built from TRBV25-1 and TRBJ1-1, with D possibly being TRBD1 (5 bases). Deletions cut 1 base from V and 5 bases from J, with 14 bases between. This CDR3 has 15 residues. Germline loops: CDR1 MGHDK, CDR2 SYGVNS. As DNA, the CDR3 is TGTGCCAGCAGTGAATGGGGGGGACGGGGGACTGAAGCTTTCTTT. This codes for CASSEWGGRGTEAFF.

CDR3 bases: TGTGCCAGCAGCTCCGGACAGATTGAAGAGACCCAGTACTTC. Translating gives CASSSGQIEETQYF. The chain joins TRBV5-4 to TRBJ2-5, with D perhaps TRBD1 (6 bases). Germline CDR1 SGHNT, CDR2 YYREEE (reference sequence). The V gene lost 3 bases and the J gene lost 3 bases, with 12 bases spanning the gap. The CDR3 is 14 residues long.

This clone was counted between two and nine times. The rearrangement links TRBV5-1 to TRBJ2-5, with 8 bases fitting TRBD1. Germline V lookup: CDR1 SGHRS, CDR2 YFSETQ. V shed 2 bases, J shed 4 bases, and the junction held 1 base outside the gene matches. The CDR3 contains 13 residues. CDR3 region: CASSFGTGETQYF. CDR3 in DNA: TGCGCCAGCAGCTTTGGGACAGGAGAGACCCAGTACTTC.

The chain combines TRBV9 with TRBJ2-1; TRBD1 might be the D (6 bases). The V and J ends lost 2 bases and 8 bases respectively, with 14 bases between them. This CDR3 is built from 14 residues. The germline V gene encodes CDR1 SGDLS and CDR2 YYNGEE. The CDR3 bases are TGTGCCAGCAGCGTGACTACAGGGATCGATGAGCAGTTCTTC. Translating it yields CASSVTTGIDEQFF.